This T cell receptor beta chain was found in a study of B cell selection in AIRE deficiency. TCRdb keeps only in-frame clones here, not all; method: immunoSEQ multiplex PCR. In the table there are around 24,000 clones, about 96% of which are singletons. Conventional CD4 T cells were sorted as CD4+CD127+ cells. V was trimmed by 4 bases and J by 1 base, leaving 10 bases between them. The CDR3 has 15 amino acids. Germline V gene sequence: CDR1 SNHLY, CDR2 FYNNEI. Whole-study results and caveats: Of some 4,000 shared Treg TCRbeta sequences, about 32% were healthy-only, over 7% patient-only. Only TCRbeta was sequenced; around 37% of shared healthy Treg sequences appeared in Tconv. Around 30% of healthy-shared Treg TCRbeta sequences appeared in patient Tconv cells.

This clone showed up just a few times. As yet, its antigen is unknown. The rearrangement uses TRBV2 and TRBJ2-2; a possible D gene is TRBD2 (5 bases). The sequencing input was CD4+CD127+ conventional T cells sorted from PBMCs. This sequence was found in a human donor in good health. CDR3 in DNA: TGTGCCAGCAGTGTGGTCGAGGGGAACACCGGGGAGCTGTTTTTT. Translation gives CASSVVEGNTGELFF.